A single sample gave rise to the 20 T cell receptor beta chains below, sequenced in a study of regulatory T cells in long-lasting Graves disease. Time point noted: newly diagnosed GD, antithyroid drugs for less than 3 months. The TCR library was made from RNA extracted from PBMCs. CDR3 regions were amplified by Arm-PCR using iRepertoire HTBI primers to build TCR beta libraries. TCRdb passed the multiplex PCR reads through MiXCR, listing each CDR3 protein once. The sample contains some 500,000 distinct CDR3 sequences, roughly 15% of which appear only once. The same data also contributed to another study, on T cells in Graves' hyperthyroidism and ophthalmopathy.

The specimen comprised peripheral blood mononuclear cells (PBMCs), sampled at new diagnosis, from a patient treated with antithyroid drugs. These receptors were obtained from a woman aged 35-65 years with Graves disease.

This clonotype was seen many times. The chain carries TRBV18 and TRBJ1-1; TRBD1 matches 7 bases. The V gene's germline CDR1 is KGHSH and CDR2 LQKENI. V was pared by 4 bases and J by 10 bases, with 3 bases of the junction left unmatched. The length of the CDR3 is 11 residues. CDR3 loop: CASSRDRAAFF. CDR3 DNA sequence: TGTGCCAGCTCACGTGACAGGGCAGCTTTCTTT.

This clonotype was counted at least ten times. This chain joins TRBV20-1 and TRBJ2-1; 11 positions agree with TRBD2. V lost 0 bases and J lost 3; bases outside the gene matches: 4. The germline V gene has CDR1 DFQATT and CDR2 SNEGSKA (reference sequence). The CDR3 is 16 residues long. The CDR3 DNA reads as TGCAGTGCTAGAGACCTTACTAGCGGGGGCTACAATGAGCAGTTCTTC. The encoded protein is CSARDLTSGGYNEQFF.

About this clonotype: A read error may explain this, as a much larger clone is one base away. The chain couples TRBV18 to TRBJ2-7; a possible D gene is TRBD1 (5 bases). Germline V gene lookup returns CDR1 KGHSH and CDR2 LQKENI. V lost 1 base and J 7 bases, leaving 17 bases between the germline ends. This CDR3 comprises 15 residues. The CDR3 coding sequence is TGTGCCAGCTCACCACGGGCTGGGGCTGGCAATGAGCAGTACTTC. This gives the protein CASSPRAGAGNEQYF.

This clonotype was detected many times. The rearrangement links TRBV6-9 to TRBJ2-7, with D perhaps matching TRBD2 (6 bases). The V gene's germline CDR1 is MNHGY and CDR2 SVAAGI. Trimming cost V 3 bases and J 0 bases, with 12 bases left between them. The CDR3 runs to 15 residues. The CDR3 here is CASSYGEESSYEQYF. Written as DNA, the CDR3 is TGTGCCAGCAGTTACGGGGAGGAGAGCTCCTACGAGCAGTACTTC.

The V and J genes are TRBV10-3 and TRBJ2-3; possibly TRBD2 for D (6 bases). Germline CDR1 and CDR2: ENHRY and SYGVKD. CDR3 length: 13 amino acids. The ends were cut back, 10 bases at V and 3 bases at J, with 14 bases in the middle. The CDR3, as DNA: TGTGCCACCTCCGGGACTCCTACAGATACGCAGTATTTT. This codes for CATSGTPTDTQYF.

This clonotype was detected many times. The rearrangement joins TRBV3-1 to TRBJ2-7; the D is unclear. Trimming shortened V by 2 bases and J by 7 bases, and 12 bases separated the two germline ends. The CDR3 length is 13 residues. Germline CDR1 reads LGHDT; CDR2 reads YNNKEL (reference sequence). The CDR3 DNA follows: TGTGCCAGCAGCCAATCGGACCGTTGGGAGCAGTACTTC. It is translated as CASSQSDRWEQYF.

This chain links TRBV5-1 with TRBJ1-1; D not certain. In germline, CDR1 is SGHRS, CDR2 YFSETQ. V lost 4 bases, J lost 1 base, and 17 bases lay in between. The CDR3 consists of 16 residues. Here the CDR3 reads CASSHSAPTKNTEAFF. The CDR3 DNA reads TGCGCCAGCAGCCACTCCGCCCCTACAAAGAACACTGAAGCTTTCTTT. The variable domain in full, with the rest retrieved from reference TRBV5-1 and TRBJ1-1, is KAGVTQTPRYLIKTRGQQVTLSCSPISGHRSVSWYQQTPGQGLQFLFEYFSETQRNKGNFPGRFSGRQFSNSRSEMNVSTLELGDSALYLCASSHSAPTKNTEAFFGQGTRLTVV.

This clonotype was counted many times. The chain employs TRBV3-1 and TRBJ1-5, with D unclear. Trimming cost V 6 bases and J 7 bases, with 16 bases left between them. CDR1 LGHDT and CDR2 YNNKEL come from the germline V gene (reference sequence). This CDR3 spans 14 amino acids. DNA of the CDR3: TGTGCCAGCAGTAAACTATTGGACGAACAGCCCCAGCATTTT. It yields the protein CASSKLLDEQPQHF.

CDR3 DNA: TGTGCCAGCAGCCCCGATGTAAACTATAATTCACCCCTCCACTTT. Amino acids: CASSPDVNYNSPLHF. The chain couples TRBV27 to TRBJ1-6; no reliable D call. The germline CDR1 and CDR2 sequences are MNHEY and SMNVEV (reference sequence). The CDR3 contains 15 residues. Trimming pared 6 bases from V and 3 bases from J, leaving 12 bases between.

This clonotype was seen a few times. The J gene is TRBJ2-7, the V gene TRBV29-1, with D possibly being TRBD1 (6 bases). There are 13 residues in the CDR3. Looked up from germline, CDR1 is SQVTM and CDR2 is ANQGSEA. Trimming took off 1 base at V and 2 bases at J, with 9 bases between the two ends. The CDR3 protein is CSVEVTGTYEQYF. The CDR3 DNA follows: TGCAGCGTTGAAGTGACAGGAACCTACGAGCAGTACTTC.

The chain combines TRBV7-8 with TRBJ2-3; D not resolved. The DNA matches TRBJ2-5 better at its end, which makes the J call doubtful. Germline values: CDR1 SGHVS, CDR2 FQNEAQ. There are 15 residues in the CDR3. The DNA of the CDR3 is TGTGCCACCGGCAACTCTCAGGTTTCTGGATGGACCCAGTACTTC. Translation gives CATGNSQVSGWTQYF.

This clonotype was observed at least ten times. The rearrangement joins TRBV12-3 or TRBV12-4 to TRBJ2-7; 13 nucleotides align to TRBD2. This CDR3 is built from 15 residues. Germline trimming cut 6 bases from V and 3 bases from J; bases unmatched to any gene: 5. The CDR3 is CASSSGTSGVYEQYF. DNA for the CDR3: TGTGCCAGCAGCTCCGGGACTAGCGGGGTCTACGAGCAGTACTTC.

This clonotype was picked up many times. The V gene is TRBV7-3, the J gene TRBJ2-3; TRBD2 matches 8 bases. Losses at the gene ends were 5 bases for V and 1 base for J; bases not matched to a gene: 5. The V gene's germline CDR1 is SGHTA and CDR2 FQGTGA. The CDR3 totals 15 residues. The CDR3 spells CASSPSGLGTDTQYF. CDR3 nucleotide sequence: TGTGCCAGCAGCCCCTCGGGACTAGGCACAGATACGCAGTATTTT.

The V and J genes are TRBV4-1 and TRBJ2-3; the D is unclear. The germline V gene encodes CDR1 MGHRA and CDR2 YSYEKL. With 4 bases removed from V and 12 bases from J, the gap between germline ends came to 17 bases. There are 13 residues in the CDR3. CDR3 amino acids: CASSLSSVPIQYF. CDR3 nucleotides: TGCGCCAGCAGCCTATCCTCGGTCCCAATACAGTATTTT.

The CDR3 here is CSARRAFPDTQYF. CDR3 nucleotides: TGCAGCGCGAGACGTGCATTCCCAGATACGCAGTATTTT. This chain connects TRBV29-1 to TRBJ2-3; no clear D gene. The CDR3 is 13 residues long. Germline values: CDR1 SQVTM, CDR2 ANQGSEA. The germline V and J ends were trimmed by 7 bases and 4 bases, with 15 bases remaining between them.

This clonotype occurred many times. The gene calls are TRBV20-1 and TRBJ1-6; possibly TRBD1 for D (6 bases). Germline values: CDR1 DFQATT, CDR2 SNEGSKA (reference sequence). The length of the CDR3 is 12 residues. Trimming cost V 4 bases and J 8 bases, with 9 bases left between them. The CDR3 sequence: CSANREDSPLHF. As DNA, the CDR3 is TGCAGTGCTAACAGGGAGGATTCACCCCTCCACTTT.

This clonotype was counted many times. The chain uses TRBV28 and TRBJ1-3; D is unclear. The CDR3 is 14 residues long. V was clipped by 2 bases and J by 6 bases, with 11 bases between them. Germline lookup yields CDR1 MDHEN and CDR2 SYDVKM. The CDR3 DNA is TGTGCCAGCAGTTTAGGATCGGTGGAAAACACCATATATTTT. It codes for CASSLGSVENTIYF.

This clonotype was detected once. A clone one base away is much larger, so this may be a read error. No conserved phenylalanine or tryptophan ends this CDR3, so it is likely a read error. The V call is TRBV2, the J call TRBJ2-7; D is possibly TRBD1 (5 bases). Germline assignment: CDR1 SNHLY and CDR2 FYNNEI. The V end lost 7 bases, the J end lost 1 base, and 14 bases lay between the germline ends. The CDR3 is made up of 14 amino acids. The CDR3 coding sequence is TGTGCCAGCACGGGCCAGGGTGGGTCCTACGAGCAGTACTCC. Translating it yields CASTGQGGSYEQYS.

The sample holds many counts of this clonotype. V is TRBV18 and J is TRBJ2-7, with 10 bases fitting TRBD1. The junction had 5 bases not matched to a gene; V was cut back by 3 bases and J by 0 bases. From germline, CDR1 is KGHSH and CDR2 LQKENI. This CDR3 has 16 residues. CDR3 nucleotides: TGTGCCAGCTCACCTCCGGGACAGGGGTCCTCCTACGAGCAGTACTTC. As protein: CASSPPGQGSSYEQYF.

This clonotype occurred many times. The chain employs TRBV2 and TRBJ1-1; D gene uncertain. The germline CDR1 and CDR2 sequences are SNHLY and FYNNEI. The CDR3 length is 14 residues. With 0 bases removed from V and 6 bases from J, the gap between germline ends came to 11 bases. The chain's CDR3 is CASSEALMVPEAFF. The DNA for the CDR3 is TGTGCCAGCAGTGAAGCTTTAATGGTTCCTGAAGCTTTCTTT.